Sequencing of this TCR beta chain was carried out in a study of naive and memory T cell subsets. Both TRBC1 and TRBC2 were covered by a beta constant-region primer of two equimolar oligonucleotides. TCRdb independently ran MiXCR on the UMI-ligation and nested PCR reads; one entry per CDR3 protein. The sample records roughly 91,000 distinct CDR3 sequences, under 15% being singletons. As concerns this clonotype: Antigen specificity is unknown.

V was pared by 0 bases and J by 11 bases, with 14 bases of the junction left unmatched. CDR1 is DFQATT, CDR2 SNEGSKA, per germline (reference sequence). The CDR3 has 15 residues. Findings and caveats of the study: Naive and memory repertoire findings lacked a ground truth for validation.

Sequenced sample: central memory CD4+ T cells from blood. J is TRBJ2-7 and V is TRBV20-1; TRBD1 matches 9 bases. This receptor was taken from a human donor in good health. CDR3 residues: CSAREQRTGAPSEYF. The CDR3 coding sequence is TGCAGTGCTAGAGAGCAACGGACAGGGGCACCTAGCGAGTACTTC.